Shown below are 7 T cell receptor beta chains from a single sample sequenced in a study of cytomegalovirus exposure and HLA in healthy donors. The study ran its PCR with 60 Vbeta and 13 Jbeta primers. The assay was immunoSEQ multiplex PCR, and TCRdb's table has in-frame clones only and misses some. The sample contains some 150,000 clones, around 88% of which appear only once. The specimen sequenced was PBMCs. The receptors were gathered from a woman under 40 in good health and CMV-seronegative.

This chain uses TRBV6-6 with TRBJ1-5; TRBD1 matches at 7 bases. The CDR3 covers 13 residues. The V and J ends lost 5 bases and 7 bases, in that order; junction bases with no gene match: 5. Germline loops: CDR1 MNHNY, CDR2 SVGAGI (reference sequence). The CDR3 here is CASSDREGQPQHF. In nucleotides, the CDR3 is TGTGCCAGCAGTGACAGGGAAGGGCAGCCCCAGCATTTT.

V usage is TRBV27 and J usage is TRBJ2-7; 7 bases match TRBD1. In germline, CDR1 is MNHEY, CDR2 SMNVEV (reference sequence). This CDR3 is built from 12 residues. V was clipped by 8 bases and J by 2 bases; unmatched bases: 3. The CDR3 DNA sequence: TGTGCCAGCCGGGGACAGACCTACGAGCAGTACTTC. Amino acid sequence: CASRGQTYEQYF.

J is TRBJ1-5 and V is TRBV5-1; no clear D gene. The CDR3 loop spans 16 amino acids. Germline assignment: CDR1 SGHRS and CDR2 YFSETQ. The V and J ends lost 5 bases and 5 bases respectively, with 20 bases between them. The CDR3 spells CASSLEVWGSDQPQHF. Here the CDR3 DNA reads TGCGCCAGCAGTCTGGAGGTGTGGGGATCGGATCAGCCCCAGCATTTT.

The chain uses TRBV19 and TRBJ2-7; 10 bases are a match to TRBD2. The V and J ends lost 4 bases and 3 bases, in that order; junction bases with no gene match: 6. The germline gives CDR1 LNHDA, CDR2 SQIVND (reference sequence). The CDR3 covers 15 residues. The CDR3 protein is CASSRSGGAGYEQYF. For the CDR3, the DNA is TGTGCCAGTAGTAGGAGCGGGGGGGCCGGCTACGAGCAGTACTTC.

The chain recombines TRBV29-1 with TRBJ2-3, with 9 bases fitting TRBD1. The V gene's germline CDR1 is SQVTM and CDR2 ANQGSEA. V shed 7 bases, J shed 8 bases, and the junction held 7 bases outside the gene matches. The CDR3 runs to 12 residues. The CDR3 is CSGGQGQVTQYF. The CDR3 region has the DNA TGCAGCGGGGGACAGGGCCAAGTTACGCAGTATTTT.

The chain joins TRBV9 to TRBJ2-3, with D perhaps TRBD1 (6 bases). Germline V gives CDR1 SGDLS, CDR2 YYNGEE. CDR3 length: 14 amino acids. Deletions cut 0 bases from V and 4 bases from J, with 9 bases between. DNA of the CDR3: TGTGCCAGCAGCGTAGACAGGGCCCCAGATACGCAGTATTTT. This sequence encodes CASSVDRAPDTQYF.

The chain uses TRBV19 and TRBJ1-1, with 9 positions matching TRBD1. Germline trimming cut 8 bases from V and 0 bases from J; bases unmatched to any gene: 7. The germline V gene encodes CDR1 LNHDA and CDR2 SQIVND (reference sequence). There are 15 residues in the CDR3. The CDR3 DNA sequence: TGTGCCAGTTTTGGGACAGGGTTAATGAACACTGAAGCTTTCTTT. It is translated as CASFGTGLMNTEAFF.